The 9 T cell receptor beta chains below come from one sample, sequenced in a study of a mutant IDH1 vaccine in newly diagnosed glioma. These receptors have no identified antigens. Sequencing was performed with immunoSEQ multiplex PCR; in TCRdb, only in-frame clones are kept and a portion is missing. Found here are 50,000 to 65,000 clones, approximately 87% of them singletons; the top ten hold approximately 1.4%. Documented time point: week 23, last vaccination. Each dose delivered 300 ug of mutant IDH1 20-mer peptide subcutaneously with imiquimod. Sequenced material: PBMCs, taken from a glioma patient whose treatment included an IDH1 peptide vaccine. The receptors here all came from a middle-aged man with glioma.

The rearrangement uses TRBV6-1 and TRBJ2-7; D ambiguous. Trimming stripped 5 bases from V and 4 bases from J, with 18 bases between. The CDR3 runs 15 residues. In germline, CDR1 is MNHNS, CDR2 SASEGT. CDR3 in DNA: TGTGCCAGCAGTTCCTACTTCGGTCAGCAGTACGAGCAGTACTTC. It is translated as CASSSYFGQQYEQYF.

V gene TRBV19 combines with J gene TRBJ1-5; D remains ambiguous. The CDR3 is 12 amino acids. The ends were cut back, 4 bases at V and 8 bases at J, with 9 bases in the middle. The V gene's germline CDR1 is LNHDA and CDR2 SQIVND (reference sequence). The chain's CDR3 is CASSTPGKPQHF. CDR3 DNA: TGTGCCAGTAGTACCCCCGGTAAGCCCCAGCATTTT. The full variable domain, completed using reference TRBV19 and TRBJ1-5, is DGGITQSPKYLFRKEGQNVTLSCEQNLNHDAMYWYRQDPGQGLRLIYYSQIVNDFQKGDIAEGYSVSREKKESFPLTVTSAQKNPTAFYLCASSTPGKPQHFGDGTRLSIL.

The chain joins TRBV7-2 to TRBJ2-3; D perhaps matches TRBD2 (6 bases). The CDR3 is 15 amino acids. Germline V gives CDR1 SGHTA, CDR2 FQGNSA. Trimming removed 8 bases at V and 0 bases at J, with 15 bases between. The CDR3 loop is CASADLALSTDTQYF. The CDR3, as DNA: TGTGCCAGCGCCGACCTAGCGCTCAGCACAGATACGCAGTATTTT.

V is TRBV6-5 and J is TRBJ1-1; 7 nucleotides agree with TRBD1. The CDR3 is made up of 13 amino acids. V dropped 2 bases and J dropped 7; count of bases not matched to a gene: 4. Germline V lookup: CDR1 MNHEY, CDR2 SVGAGI. In DNA form, the CDR3 reads TGTGCCAGCAGTTACCCAGGGGGGAATGAAGCTTTCTTT. Protein: CASSYPGGNEAFF.

This chain joins TRBV6-5 and TRBJ2-5, with D uncertain. V lost 0 bases to trimming and J lost 1 base, with 12 bases between them. The V gene's germline CDR1 is MNHEY and CDR2 SVGAGI. This CDR3 has 16 residues. The CDR3 reads CASSYSIWPLQETQYF. CDR3 coding DNA: TGTGCCAGCAGTTACTCGATCTGGCCCCTCCAAGAGACCCAGTACTTC.

V gene TRBV6-1 combines with J gene TRBJ2-1; D is possibly TRBD2 (7 bases). CDR3 length: 12 amino acids. Between the trimmed V and J ends, which lost 6 bases and 9 bases, there was a span of 12 bases. From germline, CDR1 is MNHNS and CDR2 SASEGT. In nucleotides, the CDR3 is TGTGCCAGCAGAAAAGGGGGGGCTGAGCAGTTCTTC. Its translation is CASRKGGAEQFF.

The CDR3 nucleotides read TGTGCCAGCAGCTTATTCGAGGGAGGGCCAACTGAAGCTTTCTTT. Its protein product is CASSLFEGGPTEAFF. The chain is built from TRBV7-9 and TRBJ1-1; D gene uncertain. The length of the CDR3 is 15 residues. Trimming pared 2 bases from V and 5 bases from J, leaving 15 bases between. CDR1 and CDR2 from the germline V gene are SEHNR and FQNEAQ (reference sequence).

V is TRBV5-1 and J is TRBJ2-2; 7 positions agree with TRBD2. Germline V gene lookup returns CDR1 SGHRS and CDR2 YFSETQ. V lost 4 bases, J lost 6 bases, and 6 bases stayed unmatched. The CDR3 runs 14 residues. The CDR3 DNA reads as TGCGCCAGCAGCCGGACTAGATCGGCCGGGGAGCTGTTTTTT. It encodes CASSRTRSAGELFF.

The J gene is TRBJ2-3, the V gene TRBV4-3; 7 nucleotides line up with TRBD2. Germline-derived CDR1 and CDR2 are LGHNA and YSLEER. With 2 bases clipped from V and 14 bases from J, the junction kept 16 bases outside the gene matches. The CDR3 contains 15 residues. Here the CDR3 reads CASSQQLSSGHPGYF. The CDR3 DNA follows: TGCGCCAGCAGCCAACAGTTGTCTAGCGGCCACCCTGGGTATTTT.